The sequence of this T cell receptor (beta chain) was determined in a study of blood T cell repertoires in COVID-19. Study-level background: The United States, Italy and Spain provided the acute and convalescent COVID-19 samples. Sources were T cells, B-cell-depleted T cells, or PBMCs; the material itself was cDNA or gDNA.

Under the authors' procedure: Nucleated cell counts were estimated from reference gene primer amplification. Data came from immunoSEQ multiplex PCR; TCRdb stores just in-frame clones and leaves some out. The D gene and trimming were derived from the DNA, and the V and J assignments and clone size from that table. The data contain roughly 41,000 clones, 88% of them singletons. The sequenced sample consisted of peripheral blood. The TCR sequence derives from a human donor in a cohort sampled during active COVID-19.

The CDR3 region is CASSYSGYGYTF. Here the CDR3 DNA reads TGTGCCAGCAGTTACAGTGGCTATGGCTACACCTTC. The chain uses TRBV27 and TRBJ1-2, with D uncertain. Germline values: CDR1 MNHEY, CDR2 SMNVEV (reference sequence). Trimming pared 4 bases from V and 4 bases from J, leaving 7 bases between. This CDR3 has 12 residues.